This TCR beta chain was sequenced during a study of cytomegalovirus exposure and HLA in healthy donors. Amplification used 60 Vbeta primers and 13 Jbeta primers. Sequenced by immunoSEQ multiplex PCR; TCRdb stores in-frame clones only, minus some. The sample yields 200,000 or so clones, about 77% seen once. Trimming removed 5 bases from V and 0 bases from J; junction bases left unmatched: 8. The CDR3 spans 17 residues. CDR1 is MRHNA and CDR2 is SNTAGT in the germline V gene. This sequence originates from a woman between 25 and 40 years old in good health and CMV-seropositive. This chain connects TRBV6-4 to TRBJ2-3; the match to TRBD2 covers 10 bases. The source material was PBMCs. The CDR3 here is CASSLNPSGGSTDTQYF. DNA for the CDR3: TGTGCCAGCAGTTTAAATCCTAGCGGGGGTAGCACAGATACGCAGTATTTT.